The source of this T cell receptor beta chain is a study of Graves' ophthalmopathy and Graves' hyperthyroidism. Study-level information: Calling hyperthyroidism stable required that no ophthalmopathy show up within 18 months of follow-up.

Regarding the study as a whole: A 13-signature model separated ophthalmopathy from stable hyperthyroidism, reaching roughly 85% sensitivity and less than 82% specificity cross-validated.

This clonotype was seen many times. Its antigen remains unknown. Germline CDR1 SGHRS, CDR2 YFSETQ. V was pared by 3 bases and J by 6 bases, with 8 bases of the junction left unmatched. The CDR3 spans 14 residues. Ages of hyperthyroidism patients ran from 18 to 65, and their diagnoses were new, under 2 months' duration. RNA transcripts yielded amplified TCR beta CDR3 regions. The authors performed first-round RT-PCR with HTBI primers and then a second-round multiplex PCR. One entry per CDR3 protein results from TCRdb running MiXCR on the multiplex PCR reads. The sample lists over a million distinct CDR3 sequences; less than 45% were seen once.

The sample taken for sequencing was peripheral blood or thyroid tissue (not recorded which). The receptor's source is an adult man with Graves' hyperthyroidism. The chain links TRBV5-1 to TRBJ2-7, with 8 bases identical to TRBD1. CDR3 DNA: TGCGCCAGCAGCTCACGACAGGGGTTGGGCGAGCAGTACTTC. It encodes CASSSRQGLGEQYF.